These 3 T cell receptor beta chains share one sample of origin, sequenced in a study of Graves' ophthalmopathy and Graves' hyperthyroidism. The sequenced template was RNA, covering the TCR beta CDR3 region. In the first round, RT-PCR was carried out with HTBI primers, and a multiplex PCR formed the second round. TCRdb recomputed calls from the multiplex PCR reads with MiXCR, one row per CDR3 protein. Among 210,000 or so distinct CDR3 sequences listed, around 30% were seen once. The sample comprised peripheral blood. The receptors come from a man over 45 with Graves' ophthalmopathy.

The table lists this clonotype with a few counts. The rearrangement joins TRBV19 to TRBJ2-7, with D possibly TRBD1 on 6 matching bases. With 5 bases removed from V and 1 base from J, the gap between germline ends came to 21 bases. This CDR3 is 17 amino acids long. In germline, CDR1 is LNHDA, CDR2 SQIVND (reference sequence). CDR3 protein: CASSPQQGSSPSYEQYF. Here the CDR3 DNA reads TGTGCCAGTAGTCCCCAACAGGGATCCAGTCCTTCCTACGAGCAGTACTTC. Complete variable domain (other parts from reference TRBV19 and TRBJ2-7): DGGITQSPKYLFRKEGQNVTLSCEQNLNHDAMYWYRQDPGQGLRLIYYSQIVNDFQKGDIAEGYSVSREKKESFPLTVTSAQKNPTAFYLCASSPQQGSSPSYEQYFGPGTRLTVT.

This clonotype was observed many times. The V gene is TRBV27, the J gene TRBJ2-4; 8 nucleotides match TRBD1. The CDR3 covers 14 residues. Germline V gene sequence: CDR1 MNHEY, CDR2 SMNVEV (reference sequence). J was trimmed by 5 bases and V by 5 bases; bases with no gene match: 5. As DNA, the CDR3 is TGTGCCAGCAGTCCCAGGGGGCGGCAAAACATTCAGTACTTC. It translates to CASSPRGRQNIQYF.

This clonotype was found many times. The chain has TRBV18 and TRBJ2-7; TRBD2 might be the D (5 bases). The CDR3 contains 16 residues. CDR1 is KGHSH, CDR2 LQKENI, per germline. The V end was cut by 3 bases, the J end by 0 bases, with 15 bases between. The CDR3 DNA reads TGTGCCAGCTCACCGCGGGTTTCGGTAACCTCCTACGAGCAGTACTTC. Translated, it gives CASSPRVSVTSYEQYF.